The TCR beta chain under discussion was sequenced for a study of blood T cell repertoires in COVID-19. Turning to the study itself: Acute and convalescent COVID-19 specimens originated in the United States, Italy and Spain. T cells, B-cell-depleted T cells, or PBMCs supplied cDNA or gDNA.

The CDR3 has 15 residues. V shed 4 bases and J shed 5 bases, with 18 bases lying between them. Per the germline V gene, CDR1 is SGDLS and CDR2 is YYNGEE. In the original analysis: Reference gene primer amplification gave nucleated cell count estimates. The method was immunoSEQ multiplex PCR; TCRdb's version includes in-frame clones alone and lacks a portion of them. The V and J calls and the clone size are those of that table, but D and trimming were determined from the DNA. The sample consists of about 160,000 clones, approximately 88% of them appearing once. The chain uses TRBV9 and TRBJ1-1, with D possibly matching TRBD1 (5 bases). The sequence derives from a man aged 65-85 years with acute or convalescent COVID-19. The sequencing input was peripheral blood. The CDR3 DNA is TGTGCCAGCAGCCCCCACCAGGGTGAGTTGACTGAAGCTTTCTTT. Its protein product is CASSPHQGELTEAFF.